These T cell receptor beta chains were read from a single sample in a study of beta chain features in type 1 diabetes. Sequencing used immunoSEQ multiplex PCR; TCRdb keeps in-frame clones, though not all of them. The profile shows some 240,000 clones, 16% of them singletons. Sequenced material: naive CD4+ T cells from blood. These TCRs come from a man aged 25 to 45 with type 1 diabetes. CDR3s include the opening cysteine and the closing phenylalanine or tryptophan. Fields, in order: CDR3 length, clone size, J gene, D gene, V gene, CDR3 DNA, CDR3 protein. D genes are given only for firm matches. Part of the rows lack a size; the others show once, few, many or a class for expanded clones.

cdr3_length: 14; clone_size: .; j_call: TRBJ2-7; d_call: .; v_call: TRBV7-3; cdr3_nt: TGTGCCAGCAGCTTAATGGGAGAGACGTACGAGCAGTACTTC; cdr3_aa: CASSLMGETYEQYF
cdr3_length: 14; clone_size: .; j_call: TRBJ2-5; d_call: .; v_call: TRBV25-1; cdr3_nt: TGTGCCAGCAGTGAAGGGGGGCCCCGAGAGACCCAGTACTTC; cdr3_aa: CASSEGGPRETQYF
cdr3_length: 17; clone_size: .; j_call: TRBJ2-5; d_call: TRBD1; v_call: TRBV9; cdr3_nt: TGTGCCAGCAGCGAACGACAGGGGCCAACGGGAGAAGAGACCCAGTACTTC; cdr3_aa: CASSERQGPTGEETQYF
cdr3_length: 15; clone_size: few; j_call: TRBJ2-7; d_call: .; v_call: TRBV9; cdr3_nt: TGTGCCAGCAGCGTAAACGACTACGGGGACTACGAGCAGTACTTC; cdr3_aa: CASSVNDYGDYEQYF
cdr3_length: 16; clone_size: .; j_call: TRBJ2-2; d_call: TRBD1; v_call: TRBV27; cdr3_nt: TGTGCCAGCAGTCCGCTGGGACAGGGTGGGTCCGGGGAGCTGTTTTTT; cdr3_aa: CASSPLGQGGSGELFF
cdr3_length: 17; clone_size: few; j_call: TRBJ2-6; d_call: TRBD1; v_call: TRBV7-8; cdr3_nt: TGTGCCAGCAGCCCCCGGACAGGTGCCTCTGGGGCCAACGTCCTGACTTTC; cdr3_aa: CASSPRTGASGANVLTF
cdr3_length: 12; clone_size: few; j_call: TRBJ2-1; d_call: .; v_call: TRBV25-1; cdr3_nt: TGTGCCAGCAGTTTGGGGGCGAATGAGCAGTTCTTC; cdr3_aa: CASSLGANEQFF
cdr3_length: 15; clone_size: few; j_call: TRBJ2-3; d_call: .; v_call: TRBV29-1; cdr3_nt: TGCAGCGTTGAAAGAACTACTGCTCGCACAGATACGCAGTATTTT; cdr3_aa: CSVERTTARTDTQYF
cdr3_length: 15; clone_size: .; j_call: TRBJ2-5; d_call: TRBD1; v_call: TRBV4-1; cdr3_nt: TGCGCCAGCAGCCACACCGGGACAGGTTTGAAGACCCAGTACTTC; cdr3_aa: CASSHTGTGLKTQYF
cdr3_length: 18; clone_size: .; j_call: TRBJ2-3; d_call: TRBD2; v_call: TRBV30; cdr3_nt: TGTGCCTGGAGTGTTTTCGGCGGGGCGGGGACTACCGCTTTCCCTCAGTATTTT; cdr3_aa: CAWSVFGGAGTTAFPQYF
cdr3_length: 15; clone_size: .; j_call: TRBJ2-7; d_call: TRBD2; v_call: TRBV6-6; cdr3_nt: TGTGCCAGCAGTACAACTAGCGGATTCTCCTACGAGCAGTACTTC; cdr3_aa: CASSTTSGFSYEQYF
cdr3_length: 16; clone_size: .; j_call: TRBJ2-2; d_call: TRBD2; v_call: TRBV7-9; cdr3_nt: TGTGCCAGCATCCCCCCTAGCGGGAGCGAAGCCGGGGAGCTGTTTTTT; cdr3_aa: CASIPPSGSEAGELFF
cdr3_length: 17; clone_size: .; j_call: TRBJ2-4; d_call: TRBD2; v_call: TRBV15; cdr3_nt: TGTGCCACCAGCAGTCAAGAGGGCGGGAGTACCAAAAACATTCAGTACTTC; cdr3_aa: CATSSQEGGSTKNIQYF
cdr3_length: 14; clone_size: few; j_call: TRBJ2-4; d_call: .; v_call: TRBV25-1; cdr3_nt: TGTGCCAGCAGCCTGGCGGGGGCCAAAAACATTCAGTACTTC; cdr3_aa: CASSLAGAKNIQYF
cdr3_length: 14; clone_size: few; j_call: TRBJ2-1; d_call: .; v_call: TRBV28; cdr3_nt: TGTGCCAGCAGTTTACGGGAGAGGCACAATGAGCAGTTCTTC; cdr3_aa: CASSLRERHNEQFF
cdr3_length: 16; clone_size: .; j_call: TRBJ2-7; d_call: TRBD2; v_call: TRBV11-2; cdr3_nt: TGTGCCAGCAGCAGTTCTAGCGGGCTGAGCTCCTACGAGCAGTACTTC; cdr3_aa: CASSSSSGLSSYEQYF
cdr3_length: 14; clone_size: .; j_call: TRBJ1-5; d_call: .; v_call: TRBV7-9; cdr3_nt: TGTGCCAGCAGCTCCCAAGGGCGCAATCAGCCCCAGCATTTT; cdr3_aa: CASSSQGRNQPQHF
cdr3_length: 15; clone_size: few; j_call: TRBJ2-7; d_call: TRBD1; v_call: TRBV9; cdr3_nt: TGTGCCAGCAGCGTAGGGGGGACAGTGATCTCCGAGCAGTACTTC; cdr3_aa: CASSVGGTVISEQYF
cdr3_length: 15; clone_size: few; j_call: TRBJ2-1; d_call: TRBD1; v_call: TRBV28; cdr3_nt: TGTGCCAGCAGCTATAACAGGGGGTACTACAATGAGCAGTTCTTC; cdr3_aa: CASSYNRGYYNEQFF
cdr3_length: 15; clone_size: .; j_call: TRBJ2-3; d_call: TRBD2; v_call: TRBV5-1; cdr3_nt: TGCGCCAGCAGGGAGACTAGCGAGTACACAGATACGCAGTATTTT; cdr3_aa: CASRETSEYTDTQYF
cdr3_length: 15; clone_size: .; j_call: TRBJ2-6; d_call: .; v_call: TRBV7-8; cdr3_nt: TGTGCCAGCAGCTTTGGACGCTCTGGGGCCAACGTCCTGACTTTC; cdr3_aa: CASSFGRSGANVLTF
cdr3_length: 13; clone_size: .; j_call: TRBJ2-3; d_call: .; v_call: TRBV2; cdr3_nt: TGTGCCAGCAGTGCACGGAGCCTCGATACGCAGTATTTT; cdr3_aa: CASSARSLDTQYF
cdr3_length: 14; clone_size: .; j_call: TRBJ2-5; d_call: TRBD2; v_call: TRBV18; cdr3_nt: TGTGCCAGCTACTCTAGCGGGACTCCAGAGACCCAGTACTTC; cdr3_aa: CASYSSGTPETQYF
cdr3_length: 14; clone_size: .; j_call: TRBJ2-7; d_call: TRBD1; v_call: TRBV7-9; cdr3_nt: TGTGCCAGCAGCGAGGGACAGGAGACCTACGAGCAGTACTTC; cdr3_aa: CASSEGQETYEQYF
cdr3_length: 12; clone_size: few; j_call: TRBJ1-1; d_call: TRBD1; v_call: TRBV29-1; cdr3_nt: TGCAGCGTTAAGAAGGGGACAGGGAAAGCTTTCTTT; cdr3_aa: CSVKKGTGKAFF
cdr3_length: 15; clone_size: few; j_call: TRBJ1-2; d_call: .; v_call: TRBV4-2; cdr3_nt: TGTGCCAGCAGCCAAGATCGTGTCGGTAACTATGGCTACACCTTC; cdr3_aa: CASSQDRVGNYGYTF
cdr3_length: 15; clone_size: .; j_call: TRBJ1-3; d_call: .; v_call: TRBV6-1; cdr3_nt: TGTGCCAGCAGTGAAGCGGGCCCGAGGGGAAACACCATATATTTT; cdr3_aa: CASSEAGPRGNTIYF
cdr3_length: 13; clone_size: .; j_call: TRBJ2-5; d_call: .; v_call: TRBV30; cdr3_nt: TGTGCCTGGAGTGGACTCCGCGGGGAGACCCAGTACTTC; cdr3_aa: CAWSGLRGETQYF
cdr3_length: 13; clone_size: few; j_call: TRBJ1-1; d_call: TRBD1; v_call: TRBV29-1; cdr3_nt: TGCAGCGTGGAGGACAGGAAGGACACTGAAGCTTTCTTT; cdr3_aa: CSVEDRKDTEAFF
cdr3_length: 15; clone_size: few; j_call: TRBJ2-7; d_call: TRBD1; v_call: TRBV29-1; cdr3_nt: TGCAGCGTTTCCCCCAGACAGGGGCCCCCCTACGAGCAGTACTTC; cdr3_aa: CSVSPRQGPPYEQYF
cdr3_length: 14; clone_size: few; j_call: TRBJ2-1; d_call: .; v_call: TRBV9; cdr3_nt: TGTGCCAGCAGCGTTCGCAGCTCACTCAGTGAGCAGTTCTTC; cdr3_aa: CASSVRSSLSEQFF
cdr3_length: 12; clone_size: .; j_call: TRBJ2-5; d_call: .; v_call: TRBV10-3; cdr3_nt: TGTGCCATCAGTGGGGGCCAAGAGACCCAGTACTTC; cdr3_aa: CAISGGQETQYF
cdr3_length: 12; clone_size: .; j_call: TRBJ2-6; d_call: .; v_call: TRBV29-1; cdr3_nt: TGCAGCGGGGGCTCTGGGGCCAACGTCCTGACTTTC; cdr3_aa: CSGGSGANVLTF
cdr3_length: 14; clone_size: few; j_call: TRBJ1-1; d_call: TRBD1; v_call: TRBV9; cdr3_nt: TGTGCCAGCAGCCTACGGACAGGGCAGACTGAAGCTTTCTTT; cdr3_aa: CASSLRTGQTEAFF
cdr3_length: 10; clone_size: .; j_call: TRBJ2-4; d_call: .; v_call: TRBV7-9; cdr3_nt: TGTGCCAGCAGCTTAGTAGGTGCGGACTTC; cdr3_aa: CASSLVGADF